This T cell receptor (beta chain) comes out of a study of T cell clones after liver transplantation. TCRbeta sequences of proliferating CFSE-low MLR cells were labeled alloreactive. The CDR3 is 14 amino acids. Germline V gene data show CDR1 as MNHGY and CDR2 as SVAAGI. Trimming removed 3 bases at V and 2 bases at J, with 8 bases between. Some clones are missing from TCRdb's copy, which holds only in-frame ones; the method was immunoSEQ multiplex PCR. The table includes roughly 5,100 clones, about 32% detected once. The sample holds a few counts of this clone. Antigen unknown. The chain links TRBV6-9 to TRBJ1-3; no definite D call. Sequencing was performed on CD4+ T cells from cultured PBMCs. The TCR was taken from a human patient who received a liver transplant. Some T cells may be provided by the graft donor. The CDR3 loop reads CASSYGRTGNTIYF. In DNA form, the CDR3 reads TGTGCCAGCAGTTACGGAAGAACTGGAAACACCATATATTTT.